This T cell receptor (beta chain) stems from a study of CD8 T cells in ankylosing spondylitis (dated by TCRdb to about 2017). Notes on the research overall: To find TCR variants linked to disease, the study profiled T cell receptor beta repertoires in ankylosing spondylitis patients and healthy donors. The full study cohort comprised roughly 24 ankylosing spondylitis patients and 85 to 120 healthy donors. Peripheral blood samples were taken, and synovial fluid was additionally collected from ankylosing spondylitis patients.

There are 13 amino acids in the CDR3, from cysteine to phenylalanine inclusive. The only DNA kept is the CDR3, 39 bases in frame from the first base. V is shortened by 6 bases, J by 0 bases, and the region joining them spans 11 bases. CDR1 and CDR2, per the germline V gene (reference sequence), are DFQATT and SNEGSKA. Overall study outcomes, separate from this receptor: Some motif variants had previously been reported in the synovial fluid and blood of reactive arthritis patients, which suggests shared mechanisms of disease initiation. The disease-linked clones were reported to be significantly enriched in matched synovial fluid samples from ankylosing spondylitis patients. A TCR beta motif made up of several highly homologous amino acid variants appeared to be characteristic of blood from ankylosing spondylitis patients. The disease-linked clones had a CD8+ phenotype and were found at relatively low frequencies in peripheral blood.

Only a few counts were recorded for this clonotype. Its antigen is not yet known. No clone much larger than this one lies a single base away; base qualities are absent. The sequencer was an Illumina HiSeq 2500. Quantitative 5'-RACE with molecular barcodes was the method used to prepare the TCR beta libraries. As for the original processing: A new computational method, built on a probabilistic model of VDJ rearrangement, was used to identify disease-linked TCR variants. TCRdb itself trimmed the public reads at Q25 with fastp, ran MiXCR and retained productive beta chains. Merged by CDR3 protein, the rows form single entries marked with the most common genes and DNA. These V and J calls derive from TCRdb rather than the authors' analysis. This sample is represented by 300,000 to 350,000 distinct CDR3 sequences; less than 25% of them were singletons. About 4% of the sample goes to the ten largest clones.

The rearrangement combines TRBV20-1 with TRBJ1-1; the D gene remains uncertain. The material sequenced was blood, either unsorted or a sorted T cell fraction (not recorded which). The source is a female donor with ankylosing spondylitis or in good health (not recorded which). The bases read TGCAGTGCCTTAGCGTCAGTGAACACTGAAGCTTTCTTT. It translates as CSALASVNTEAFF.